Below are 20 T cell receptor beta chains sequenced from a single sample in a study (dated by TCRdb to between 2021 and 2024). The receptor library was made with the immunoSEQ multiplex PCR assay. TCRdb provides this immuneACCESS table in a form limited to in-frame rearrangements. Some clones are lacking; in checked studies, under half of them reflect an unresolved V gene, and why the rest are absent is not known. Within this sample are approximately 50,000 clones, with more than 80% of them counted one time only. The top ten clonotypes cover around 10% of the sample. The sample comprised PBMCs. The receptors were sampled from a man aged 40-55 years with rheumatoid arthritis.

The chain recombines TRBV11-2 with TRBJ1-6; D is unclear. Deletions cut 2 bases from V and 4 bases from J, with 6 bases between. The CDR3 is 14 residues long. Germline CDR1 reads SGHAT; CDR2 reads FQNNGV. The DNA of the CDR3 is TGTGCCAGCAGCTTAATGGGTTATAATTCACCCCTCCACTTT. Translated, it gives CASSLMGYNSPLHF.

This rearrangement joins TRBV19 to TRBJ2-1; TRBD2 aligns across 10 bases. The germline V gene has CDR1 LNHDA and CDR2 SQIVND (reference sequence). The CDR3 has 16 residues. The V segment lost 4 bases and the J segment 4 bases; nucleotides outside the gene matches: 7. The CDR3 DNA reads as TGTGCCAGTAGTACCGCCGGGACTAGCGTTTACAATGAGCAGTTCTTC. The encoded protein is CASSTAGTSVYNEQFF.

This clone has only a few counts. V is TRBV18 and J is TRBJ2-2; D is possibly TRBD1 or TRBD2 (6 bases each). Germline CDR1 reads KGHSH; CDR2 reads LQKENI. The V end lost 4 bases, the J end lost 9 bases, and 18 bases lay between the germline ends. The CDR3 spans 15 residues. This CDR3 is CASSRGAERIRELFF. CDR3 DNA: TGTGCCAGCTCACGGGGGGCCGAGCGAATCCGGGAGCTGTTTTTT.

The rearrangement joins TRBV5-6 to TRBJ2-7; TRBD1 might be the D (6 bases). CDR3 length equals 16 residues. V was clipped by 3 bases and J by 0 bases, with 16 bases between them. Per germline, CDR1 SGHDT and CDR2 YYEEEE. CDR3 sequence reads: CASSYDRYGLSYEQYF. In DNA, the CDR3 is TGTGCCAGCAGCTATGACAGGTACGGTCTCTCCTACGAGCAGTACTTC.

Here the CDR3 reads CASSFVTNEKLFF. DNA for the CDR3: TGTGCCAGCAGCTTTGTAACTAATGAAAAACTGTTTTTT. The V gene is TRBV7-9, the J gene TRBJ1-4; unclear D gene. V was pared by 3 bases and J by 1 base, with 3 bases between. The CDR3 loop spans 13 amino acids. Germline-derived CDR1 and CDR2 are SEHNR and FQNEAQ (reference sequence).

The count of this clone is one. The chain carries TRBV11-1 and TRBJ1-1; weak D call: TRBD1 (5 bases). Germline-derived CDR1 and CDR2 are SGHAT and FQDESV (reference sequence). This CDR3 is built from 14 residues. Trimming cost V 2 bases and J 2 bases, with 9 bases left between them. The CDR3 DNA follows: TGTGCCAGCAGCTTATCCAGGGCTAACACTGAAGCTTTCTTT. Translation gives CASSLSRANTEAFF.

This clone occurred once. The chain has TRBV28 and TRBJ1-5; 7 positions match TRBD1. The V and J ends lost 4 bases and 6 bases, in that order; junction bases with no gene match: 9. The germline V gene encodes CDR1 MDHEN and CDR2 SYDVKM. The CDR3 is made up of 15 amino acids. This chain's CDR3 is CASSSNDRVTQPQHF. The CDR3 coding sequence is TGTGCCAGCAGTTCCAACGACAGGGTGACTCAGCCCCAGCATTTT.

This clone was counted a single time. The genes are TRBV9 and TRBJ2-1, with 8 positions matching TRBD2. V shed 3 bases, J shed 3 bases, and the junction held 8 bases outside the gene matches. The CDR3 spans 16 residues. CDR1 and CDR2 from the germline V gene are SGDLS and YYNGEE. The CDR3 is CASSAGLAGYYNEQFF. For the CDR3, the DNA is TGTGCCAGCAGCGCAGGCCTAGCGGGCTACTACAATGAGCAGTTCTTC.

This rearrangement joins TRBV27 to TRBJ1-5; D is unclear. Trimming left V 2 bases short and J 5 bases short, with 7 bases between. The CDR3 extends over 13 amino acids. Germline assignment: CDR1 MNHEY and CDR2 SMNVEV (reference sequence). CDR3 residues: CASSLNGDQPQHF. The DNA for the CDR3 is TGTGCCAGCAGTTTAAATGGGGATCAGCCCCAGCATTTT.

The chain is built from TRBV6-5 and TRBJ1-2, with TRBD1 matching over 10 bases. V shed 0 bases, J shed 7 bases, and the junction held 2 bases outside the gene matches. The CDR3 length is 14 residues. The V gene's germline CDR1 is MNHEY and CDR2 SVGAGI. CDR3 nucleotides: TGTGCCAGCAGTTACTCGACAGGGGGCCGTGGCTACACCTTC. The encoded protein is CASSYSTGGRGYTF.

The chain's CDR3 is CASSSGLATYEQYF. The CDR3 bases are TGTGCCAGCAGCTCCGGACTAGCGACGTACGAGCAGTACTTC. V usage is TRBV7-2 and J usage is TRBJ2-7; 9 positions match TRBD2. Losses at the gene ends were 4 bases for V and 4 bases for J; bases not matched to a gene: 5. CDR3 size: 14 residues. Per the germline V gene, CDR1 is SGHTA and CDR2 is FQGNSA.

The chain links TRBV4-3 to TRBJ2-2; D is ambiguous. Trimming pared 0 bases from V and 5 bases from J, leaving 10 bases between. Germline CDR1 LGHNA, CDR2 YSLEER. The CDR3 is 15 residues long. The CDR3 DNA sequence: TGCGCCAGCAGCCAAGAAAACATCGCTACCGGGGAGCTGTTTTTT. Protein product: CASSQENIATGELFF.

The J gene is TRBJ1-6, the V gene TRBV11-2; the D gene is possibly TRBD1 (6 bases). V was cut by 2 bases and J by 10 bases, with 12 bases left in between. Per germline, CDR1 SGHAT and CDR2 FQNNGV. The CDR3 covers 14 residues. The CDR3 nucleotides read TGTGCCAGCAGCTTACCGCAGGGGATCTCACCCCTCCACTTT. This codes for CASSLPQGISPLHF.

The rearrangement links TRBV3-1 (or the pseudogene TRBV3-2) to TRBJ1-2; 8 positions match TRBD1. The trim removed 5 bases at V and 7 bases at J, leaving 18 bases unmatched. The germline gives CDR1 LGHDT, CDR2 YNNKEL (reference sequence). The CDR3 has 17 residues. The CDR3 sequence: CASSTQTGALRGSGYTF. DNA of the CDR3: TGTGCCAGCAGCACCCAGACAGGGGCCCTACGTGGGAGTGGCTACACCTTC.

The chain uses TRBV13 and TRBJ2-5, with TRBD2 matching over 8 bases. The CDR3 contains 13 residues. Germline CDR1 is PRHDT and CDR2 is FYEKMQ (reference sequence). V lost 4 bases and J lost 2; bases outside the gene matches: 0. DNA of the CDR3: TGTGCCAGCAGCTCGGGGGGGCAAGAGACCCAGTACTTC. Its translation is CASSSGGQETQYF.

This rearrangement joins TRBV19 to TRBJ1-1; 8 bases align to TRBD1. The CDR3 spans 15 residues. Germline lookup yields CDR1 LNHDA and CDR2 SQIVND (reference sequence). The V gene end was trimmed by 5 bases and the J gene end by 4 bases; junction bases not matched to a gene: 9. The CDR3, as DNA: TGTGCCAGTAGTGCCCGGGACAGGCCTAGCACTGAAGCTTTCTTT. Translated: CASSARDRPSTEAFF.

As to this clone: Compared with germline, one end of the junction differs, possibly owing to a read error. This chain uses TRBV5-1 with TRBJ2-7; 9 bases map to TRBD1. The germline V gene has CDR1 SGHRS and CDR2 YFSETQ. CDR3 size: 14 residues. The CDR3 DNA reads as TGCGTCAGCAGCTTGGGGACAGGGTCCTACGAGCAGTACTTC. Its protein is CVSSLGTGSYEQYF.

This sequence joins TRBV30 and TRBJ1-4; maybe TRBD1 (5 bases). Trimming cost V 0 bases and J 7 bases, with 12 bases left between them. The germline V gene encodes CDR1 GTSNPN and CDR2 SVGIG (reference sequence). The CDR3 loop spans 14 amino acids. The CDR3: CAWSVDSVIEKLFF. In DNA form, the CDR3 reads TGTGCCTGGAGTGTTGACAGCGTCATTGAAAAACTGTTTTTT.

The chain combines TRBV11-2 with TRBJ2-1, with D uncertain. From germline, CDR1 is SGHAT and CDR2 FQNNGV. There are 17 residues in the CDR3. The V end lost 4 bases, the J end lost 4 bases, and 20 bases lay between the germline ends. DNA for the CDR3: TGTGCCAGCAGCTCCCGAAGATCGCCCCTGGCTTACAATGAGCAGTTCTTC. Its protein is CASSSRRSPLAYNEQFF. Variable domain in full (rest from reference TRBV11-2 and TRBJ2-1): EAGVAQSPRYKIIEKRQSVAFWCNPISGHATLYWYQQILGQGPKLLIQFQNNGVVDDSQLPKDRFSAERLKGVDSTLKIQPAKLEDSAVYLCASSSRRSPLAYNEQFFGPGTRLTVL.

This chain connects TRBV28 to TRBJ2-7; 11 bases are shared with TRBD2. Germline V lookup: CDR1 MDHEN, CDR2 SYDVKM. This CDR3 region has 15 residues. Losses at the gene ends were 4 bases for V and 3 bases for J; bases not matched to a gene: 5. The CDR3 coding sequence is TGTGCCAGCAGTTCCATAGCGGGAGGGCTCTACGAGCAGTACTTC. This encodes CASSSIAGGLYEQYF.